These 30 T cell receptor beta chains were sequenced from one sample in a study of blood T cell repertoires in COVID-19. This table comes from immunoSEQ multiplex PCR, and its TCRdb copy is limited to in-frame clones, with some not included. Among 300,000 to 400,000 clones, 85% to 95% were seen once, and the ten largest hold around 4.2%. Sample: PBMCs or T cells enriched from blood (not recorded which). These receptors were obtained from a woman aged 25-40 years who had been exposed to COVID-19.

This clone was observed once. CDR3 sequence (DNA): TGTGCCAGCAGCCCGACCGGACTAGCGGGGCGGGAGACCCAGTACTTC. This codes for CASSPTGLAGRETQYF. The V call is TRBV7-3, the J call TRBJ2-5; TRBD2 matches at 12 bases. The junction had 9 bases not matched to a gene; V was cut back by 5 bases and J by 5 bases. The CDR3 consists of 16 residues. CDR1 SGHTA and CDR2 FQGTGA come from the germline V gene.

This clone showed up just a few times. CDR3 DNA sequence: TGTGCCAGCAGTTCCGGGACAGGACTCAGACCCTACGAGCAGTACTTC. Protein sequence: CASSSGTGLRPYEQYF. The chain links TRBV6-5 to TRBJ2-7, with 8 nucleotides matching TRBD1. The CDR3 totals 16 residues. From germline, CDR1 is MNHEY and CDR2 SVGAGI. Trimming removed 4 bases from V and 2 bases from J; junction bases left unmatched: 10.

This chain connects TRBV19 to TRBJ2-3, with 8 bases fitting TRBD2. The CDR3 totals 15 residues. After removal of 8 bases from V and 0 bases from J, the junction contained 7 bases not matched to a gene. Per germline, CDR1 LNHDA and CDR2 SQIVND (reference sequence). The CDR3 DNA sequence: TGTGCCAGTCTCCGGGGGGGAACTAGCACAGATACGCAGTATTTT. It is translated as CASLRGGTSTDTQYF.

The chain carries TRBV7-9 and TRBJ1-6; 7 bases are a match to TRBD1. V shed 3 bases, J shed 10 bases, and the junction held 9 bases outside the gene matches. Germline-derived CDR1 and CDR2 are SEHNR and FQNEAQ (reference sequence). The CDR3 has 15 residues. DNA for the CDR3: TGTGCCAGCAGCTTGCCGACAGGGACGGAGTCACCCCTCCACTTT. Protein sequence: CASSLPTGTESPLHF.

V is TRBV7-9 and J is TRBJ1-1; 9 bases align to TRBD1. The CDR3 runs 17 residues. V lost 5 bases to trimming and J lost 0 bases; unmatched junction nucleotides: 10. Looked up from germline, CDR1 is SEHNR and CDR2 is FQNEAQ (reference sequence). CDR3 nucleotide sequence: TGTGCCAGCAGCGAAGGGACAGGGAGAGTCATGAACACTGAAGCTTTCTTT. As protein: CASSEGTGRVMNTEAFF.

J is TRBJ1-6 and V is TRBV7-3, with D uncertain. V dropped 4 bases and J dropped 9 bases, with 10 bases sitting between them. Germline V gene sequence: CDR1 SGHTA, CDR2 FQGTGA. The CDR3 has 13 amino acids. CDR3 residues: CASSSLAGSPLHF. The CDR3, as DNA: TGTGCCAGCAGCTCGCTGGCGGGTTCACCCCTCCACTTT.

V is TRBV2 and J is TRBJ1-4, with 7 bases fitting TRBD1. V trimming: 5 bases; J trimming: 0 bases; junction bases outside the gene matches: 6. CDR1 SNHLY and CDR2 FYNNEI come from the germline V gene. CDR3 size: 16 residues. CDR3 nucleotide sequence: TGTGCCAGCAGTCACGACAGGGCTGCAACTAATGAAAAACTGTTTTTT. Protein: CASSHDRAATNEKLFF.

The chain combines TRBV7-2 with TRBJ1-2; D ambiguous. Germline V gene lookup returns CDR1 SGHTA and CDR2 FQGNSA. V lost 1 base and J 8 bases, leaving 14 bases between the germline ends. CDR3 length: 14 residues. The CDR3 region is CASSLEQSMVGYTF. In DNA form, the CDR3 reads TGTGCCAGCAGCTTAGAACAGTCTATGGTCGGCTACACCTTC.

About this clone itself: At the DNA level, this CDR3 is encoded by other sequences in the same sample as well. V usage is TRBV10-3 and J usage is TRBJ1-3; D unclear. The CDR3 runs to 13 residues. V was trimmed by 3 bases and J by 0 bases, leaving 3 bases between them. CDR1 and CDR2 (germline): ENHRY, SYGVKD. The CDR3 is CAISDSSGNTIYF. The DNA for the CDR3 is TGTGCCATCAGTGACTCCTCTGGAAACACCATATATTTT.

The J gene is TRBJ1-4, the V gene TRBV5-1; 9 bases map to TRBD1. CDR3 size: 14 residues. The junction had 6 bases not matched to a gene; V was cut back by 7 bases and J by 5 bases. The germline gives CDR1 SGHRS, CDR2 YFSETQ. CDR3 residues: CASGPGQGNEKLFF. The CDR3 DNA is TGCGCCAGCGGACCGGGACAGGGAAATGAAAAACTGTTTTTT.

The chain links TRBV12-3 or TRBV12-4 to TRBJ2-1, with TRBD2 as a possible D gene (6 bases). V shed 4 bases and J shed 8 bases, with 12 bases lying between them. There are 13 residues in the CDR3. The CDR3 is CASSSGGKDEQFF. CDR3 bases: TGTGCCAGCAGTTCTGGAGGGAAAGATGAGCAGTTCTTC.

The chain links TRBV9 to TRBJ2-2, with 11 bases lining up with TRBD2. Per germline, CDR1 SGDLS and CDR2 YYNGEE. There are 17 residues in the CDR3. V gave up 3 bases and J gave up 7 bases; unmatched junction bases: 11. CDR3 loop: CASSAGSGGADGGELFF. CDR3 bases: TGTGCCAGCAGCGCGGGTAGCGGGGGGGCCGATGGCGGGGAGCTGTTTTTT. The complete variable domain, with remaining parts taken from reference TRBV9 and TRBJ2-2, reads DSGVTQTPKHLITATGQRVTLRCSPRSGDLSVYWYQQSLDQGLQFLIQYYNGEERAKGNILERFSAQQFPDLHSELNLSSLELGDSALYFCASSAGSGGADGGELFFGEGSRLTVL.

This clone has just one count. J is TRBJ2-1 and V is TRBV4-2; maybe TRBD2 (5 bases). The CDR3 loop spans 16 amino acids. The V end was cut by 0 bases, the J end by 8 bases, with 17 bases between. Germline CDR1 is LGHNA and CDR2 is YNFKEQ. The CDR3 loop is CASSQDWLAPFDEQFF. The CDR3 nucleotides are TGTGCCAGCAGCCAAGATTGGCTAGCTCCATTCGATGAGCAGTTCTTC.

As DNA, the CDR3 is TGTGCCAGTAGTATATTTAAGAGAAACCAAGAGACCCAGTACTTC. Amino acids: CASSIFKRNQETQYF. The V and J genes are TRBV19 and TRBJ2-5; no reliable D call. V lost 2 bases, J lost 0 bases, and 10 bases lay in between. This CDR3 spans 15 amino acids. Per the germline V gene, CDR1 is LNHDA and CDR2 is SQIVND (reference sequence).

The V and J genes are TRBV3-1 (or the pseudogene TRBV3-2) and TRBJ1-4, with D maybe TRBD1 (6 bases). The germline gives CDR1 LGHDT, CDR2 YNNKEL (reference sequence). Trimming took 6 bases from V and 8 from J, leaving 13 bases between them. The CDR3 is 13 amino acids. The CDR3 DNA follows: TGTGCCAGCAGACCACAGGGTTACGAAAAACTGTTTTTT. Translation gives CASRPQGYEKLFF.

This clone was detected only once. This sequence joins TRBV27 and TRBJ2-5; 7 bases fit TRBD2. The CDR3 has 14 residues. Germline V gene data show CDR1 as MNHEY and CDR2 as SMNVEV (reference sequence). V was clipped by 6 bases and J by 4 bases; unmatched bases: 8. CDR3 amino acids: CASRTNWGGETQYF. CDR3 nucleotides: TGTGCCAGCAGAACAAATTGGGGGGGAGAGACCCAGTACTTC.

The gene calls are TRBV18 and TRBJ2-1; D perhaps matches TRBD1 (6 bases). CDR1 KGHSH and CDR2 LQKENI come from the germline V gene. CDR3 size: 15 residues. The V end lost 0 bases, the J end lost 6 bases, and 12 bases lay between the germline ends. CDR3 residues: CASSPPRGILNEQFF. For the CDR3, the DNA is TGTGCCAGCTCACCACCGAGGGGGATTCTCAATGAGCAGTTCTTC. Full variable domain (outside the CDR3, taken from reference TRBV18 and TRBJ2-1): NAGVMQNPRHLVRRRGQEARLRCSPMKGHSHVYWYRQLPEEGLKFMVYLQKENIIDESGMPKERFSAEFPKEGPSILRIQQVVRGDSAAYFCASSPPRGILNEQFFGPGTRLTVL.

The count of this clone is one. The chain employs TRBV29-1 and TRBJ2-2; 11 bases agree with TRBD2. Germline V lookup: CDR1 SQVTM, CDR2 ANQGSEA. Trimming cost V 0 bases and J 10 bases; bases outside gene matches: 4. CDR3 length: 14 residues. The CDR3 loop is CSVEEGSGGVELFF. The CDR3 DNA reads as TGCAGCGTTGAAGAGGGTAGCGGGGGGGTGGAGCTGTTTTTT.

This sequence joins TRBV3-1 (or the pseudogene TRBV3-2) and TRBJ2-1, with D maybe TRBD2 (6 bases). The CDR3 runs to 15 residues. V was cut by 1 base and J by 4 bases, with 11 bases left in between. From germline, CDR1 is LGHDT and CDR2 YNNKEL (reference sequence). The CDR3 coding sequence is TGTGCCAGCAGCCAAGGAATAGCGGATTACAATGAGCAGTTCTTC. Protein product: CASSQGIADYNEQFF.

V is TRBV5-1 and J is TRBJ2-2; D may be TRBD1 (5 bases). With 1 base removed from V and 1 base from J, the gap between germline ends came to 8 bases. This CDR3 is 15 amino acids long. From germline, CDR1 is SGHRS and CDR2 YFSETQ. CDR3 in amino acids: CASSLSQGNTGELFF. The CDR3 DNA sequence: TGCGCCAGCAGCTTGAGTCAGGGGAACACCGGGGAGCTGTTTTTT.

This sequence joins TRBV28 and TRBJ1-2; TRBD1 might be the D (6 bases). The germline gives CDR1 MDHEN, CDR2 SYDVKM. The V and J ends lost 6 bases and 4 bases respectively, with 15 bases between them. The CDR3 is made up of 14 amino acids. CDR3 sequence reads: CASSRFDRFYGYTF. The CDR3 DNA is TGTGCCAGCAGCCGATTCGACAGGTTCTATGGCTACACCTTC.

The chain couples TRBV14 to TRBJ2-2; 8 positions match TRBD1. The CDR3 runs to 16 residues. Germline trimming cut 6 bases from V and 0 bases from J; bases unmatched to any gene: 6. Germline V lookup: CDR1 SGHDN, CDR2 FVKESK. The CDR3 DNA reads as TGTGCCAGCAGAAGCTTCAGGGGGCCGAACACCGGGGAGCTGTTTTTT. This translates into CASRSFRGPNTGELFF.

This chain uses TRBV4-2 with TRBJ1-2; no clear D. V gave up 0 bases and J gave up 5 bases, with 13 bases separating them. This CDR3 has 15 residues. Looked up from germline, CDR1 is LGHNA and CDR2 is YNFKEQ. The CDR3 spells CASSQDLGLPYGYTF. The CDR3 DNA reads TGTGCCAGCAGCCAAGATCTGGGCCTACCTTATGGCTACACCTTC.

The chain carries TRBV5-4 and TRBJ2-2, with D maybe TRBD2 (5 bases). V lost 0 bases and J lost 6, with 18 bases in between. The CDR3 is 17 residues long. Germline V gene data show CDR1 as SGHNT and CDR2 as YYREEE (reference sequence). CDR3 nucleotides: TGTGCCAGCAGCTTGGCCTTGACCGGGGTAGTTCCCGGGGAGCTGTTTTTT. Translated: CASSLALTGVVPGELFF.

The rearrangement links TRBV5-1 to TRBJ1-2; TRBD1 might be the D (5 bases). The ends were cut back, 4 bases at V and 3 bases at J, with 16 bases in the middle. CDR1 SGHRS and CDR2 YFSETQ come from the germline V gene. The CDR3 contains 15 residues. In DNA form, the CDR3 reads TGCGCCAGCAGCACTGGTCCGGGACTCGACTATGGCTACACCTTC. It yields the protein CASSTGPGLDYGYTF.

The chain uses TRBV7-6 and TRBJ2-2; 14 bases map to TRBD2. There are 19 residues in the CDR3. Germline V gene lookup returns CDR1 SGHVS and CDR2 FNYEAQ. J was trimmed by 1 base and V by 5 bases; bases with no gene match: 9. The DNA of the CDR3 is TGTGCCAGCAGCACAGGACTAGCGGGGGGCCTTAAGAACACCGGGGAGCTGTTTTTT. This sequence encodes CASSTGLAGGLKNTGELFF.

V is TRBV6-5 and J is TRBJ2-7, with 9 bases matching TRBD1. The V segment lost 4 bases and the J segment 7 bases; nucleotides outside the gene matches: 11. CDR3 length equals 15 residues. The germline V gene has CDR1 MNHEY and CDR2 SVGAGI. CDR3 bases: TGTGCCAGCAGTTCCCCCGGGACAGGGAGGAGAGAGCAGTACTTC. Its translation is CASSSPGTGRREQYF.

The CDR3 reads CASEGQHSYEQYF. For the CDR3, the DNA is TGTGCCAGCGAGGGACAGCACTCCTACGAGCAGTACTTC. The chain carries TRBV2 and TRBJ2-7; 7 bases fit TRBD1. The J segment lost 0 bases and the V segment lost 8 bases, leaving 4 bases of the junction unmatched. The CDR3 has 13 residues. The germline V gene encodes CDR1 SNHLY and CDR2 FYNNEI. Full variable domain (remainder filled in from reference TRBV2 and TRBJ2-7): EPEVTQTPSHQVTQMGQEVILRCVPISNHLYFYWYRQILGQKVEFLVSFYNNEISEKSEIFDDQFSVERPDGSNFTLKIRSTKLEDSAMYFCASEGQHSYEQYFGPGTRLTVT.

The CDR3 sequence is CASSTGLWRGNTEAFF. CDR3 DNA sequence: TGTGCCAGCAGCACCGGGTTATGGAGGGGGAACACTGAAGCTTTCTTT. The rearrangement joins TRBV7-9 to TRBJ1-1; maybe TRBD1 (5 bases). Germline V lookup: CDR1 SEHNR, CDR2 FQNEAQ (reference sequence). The CDR3 totals 16 residues. The ends were cut back, 5 bases at V and 1 base at J, with 17 bases in the middle. The variable domain in full, with the rest retrieved from reference TRBV7-9 and TRBJ1-1, is DTGVSQNPRHKITKRGQNVTFRCDPISEHNRLYWYRQTLGQGPEFLTYFQNEAQLEKSRLLSDRFSAERPKGSFSTLEIQRTEQGDSAMYLCASSTGLWRGNTEAFFGQGTRLTVV.

This chain links TRBV6-5 with TRBJ2-2, with D maybe TRBD1 (6 bases). The CDR3 extends over 15 amino acids. Germline values: CDR1 MNHEY, CDR2 SVGAGI. V dropped 8 bases and J dropped 1 base, with 14 bases sitting between them. CDR3: CASGTGTLNTGELFF. For the CDR3, the DNA is TGTGCCAGCGGTACCGGGACACTGAACACCGGGGAGCTGTTTTTT.